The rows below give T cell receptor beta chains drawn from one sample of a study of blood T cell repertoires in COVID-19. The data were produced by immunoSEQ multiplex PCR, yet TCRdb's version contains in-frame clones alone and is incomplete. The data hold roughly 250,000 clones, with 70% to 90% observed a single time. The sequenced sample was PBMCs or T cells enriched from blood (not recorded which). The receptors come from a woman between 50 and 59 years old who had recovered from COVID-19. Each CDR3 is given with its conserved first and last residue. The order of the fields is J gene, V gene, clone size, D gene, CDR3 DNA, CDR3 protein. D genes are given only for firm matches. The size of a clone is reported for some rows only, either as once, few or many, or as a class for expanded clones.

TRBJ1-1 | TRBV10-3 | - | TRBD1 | TGTGCCATCAGTGAGTCTCCGTCAGGGGGCCTCCGGAACACTGAAGCTTTCTTT | CAISESPSGGLRNTEAFF
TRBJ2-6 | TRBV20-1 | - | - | TGCAGTGCTAGTCGTGGCCCTGGGGCCAACGTCCTGACTTTC | CSASRGPGANVLTF
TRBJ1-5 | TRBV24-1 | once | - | TGTGCCACCAGTGGTAGGGGCGGTGAGGATCAGCCCCAGCATTTT | CATSGRGGEDQPQHF
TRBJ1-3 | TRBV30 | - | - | TGTGCCTGGAGTGTAACTCGAAACACCATATATTTT | CAWSVTRNTIYF
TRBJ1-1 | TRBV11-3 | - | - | TGTGCCAGCAGCCAGAGTCGCGGTACTGAAGCTTTCTTT | CASSQSRGTEAFF
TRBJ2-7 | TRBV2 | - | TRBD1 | TGTGCCAGCAGCGGGACAGCACAGGTGGAGAGGGAGCAGTACTTC | CASSGTAQVEREQYF
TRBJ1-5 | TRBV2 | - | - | TGTGCCAGCACCTCTAACCTTCGGGGTCAGCCCCAGCATTTT | CASTSNLRGQPQHF
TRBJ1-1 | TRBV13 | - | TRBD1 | TGTGCCAGCAGCTTAGGACAGGGGTACACTGAAGCTTTCTTT | CASSLGQGYTEAFF
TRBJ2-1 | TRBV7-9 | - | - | TGTGCCAGCAGCTTAGGAACTAACTACAATGAGCAGTTCTTC | CASSLGTNYNEQFF
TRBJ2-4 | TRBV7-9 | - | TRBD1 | TGTGCCGGGAGCAGGGGGCCTCAAAACATTCAGTACTTC | CAGSRGPQNIQYF
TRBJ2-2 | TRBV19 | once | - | TGTGCCAGTAGCCGCCAGATTGGGGGGACGGGCAACACCGGGGAGCTGTTTTTT | CASSRQIGGTGNTGELFF
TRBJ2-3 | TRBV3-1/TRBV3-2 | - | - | TGTGCCAGCAGCGCAGGAGATACGCAGTATTTT | CASSAGDTQYF
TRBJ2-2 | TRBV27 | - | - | TGTGCCAGCAGTTTATTCCCGGGGGCCGGGGAGCTGTTTTTT | CASSLFPGAGELFF
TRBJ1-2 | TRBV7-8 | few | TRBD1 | TGTGCCAGCAGCGCCGGGACAGGGAGCGATTGGGCTGGCTACACCTTC | CASSAGTGSDWAGYTF
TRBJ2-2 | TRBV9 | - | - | TGTGCCAGCAGCGTAGAGGGGACACCTAACACCGGGGAGCTGTTTTTT | CASSVEGTPNTGELFF
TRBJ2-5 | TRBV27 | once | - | TGTGCCAGCAGTGAGCTTACAGGGGGGGAGGAGACCCAGTACTTC | CASSELTGGEETQYF
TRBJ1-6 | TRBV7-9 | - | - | TGTGCCAGCAGCTTAGAAAAGTCGGATAATTCACCCCTCCACTTT | CASSLEKSDNSPLHF
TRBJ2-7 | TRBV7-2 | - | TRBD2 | TGTGCCAGCAGCCTCCAGACTAGCTCCTACTACGAGCAGTACTTC | CASSLQTSSYYEQYF
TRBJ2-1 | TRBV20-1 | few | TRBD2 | TGCAGTGCTCCTATAGCGGGGACTGAGGTCTTC | CSAPIAGTEVF
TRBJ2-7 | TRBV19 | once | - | TGTGCCAGTAGTATAGCCCCAGGGGCCTACGAGCAGTACTTC | CASSIAPGAYEQYF
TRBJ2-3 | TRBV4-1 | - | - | TGCGCCAGCAGCCAAGATTGGGGGGGCGAAGACTCACATACGCAGTATTTT | CASSQDWGGEDSHTQYF
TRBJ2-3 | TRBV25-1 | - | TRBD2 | TGTGCCAGCAGTGGTAGCGGGAGGGCCTTAGATACGCAGTATTTT | CASSGSGRALDTQYF
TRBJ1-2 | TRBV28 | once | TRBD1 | TGTGCCAGTGATAGGACAGGGACTAACTATGGCTACACCTTC | CASDRTGTNYGYTF